This T cell receptor beta chain was captured by sequencing in a study of shared clonotypes between healthy human individuals. Study-wide points: Generally, naive subsets (rather than memory subsets) showed larger estimated richness.

Free of recent acute infections or vaccinations, the donors were healthy HIV-negative adults. With 1 base removed from V and 8 bases from J, the gap between germline ends came to 18 bases. Germline CDR1 MGHRA, CDR2 YSYEKL. The CDR3 length is 16 residues. Genomic DNA of every subset was divided equally among multiple immunoSEQ plates. Measured with immunoSEQ multiplex PCR; TCRdb has only the in-frame clones, and not every one. The sample carries roughly 2,500,000 clones, roughly 93% recorded once. In the case of this clone: Its antigen is not identified.

This receptor was taken from a man between 18 and 29 years old in good health. Some clones in this sample may be carry-over from other donors' samples. The sequenced material came from naive CD4+ T cells from PBMCs. Subset reported: CD45RA+ positively selected. The chain joins TRBV4-1 to TRBJ2-1, with D tentatively TRBD1 or TRBD2 (6 bases each). Here the CDR3 DNA reads TGCGCCAGCAGCCAAGCCCCGGGGGCGAGGAGGGATGAGCAGTTCTTC. Encoded protein: CASSQAPGARRDEQFF.